This T cell receptor (beta chain) was retrieved from a study of vaccination and CD4 T cells after COVID-19 (dated by TCRdb to the early 2020s). Study-level background: Convalescent patients had a positive SARS-CoV-2 result on nasal swab PCR, and of these patients, several had mild disease and one had severe disease. The convalescent cohort comprised six males and four females, including two Hispanic individuals, seven Caucasians, two Asians and one multiracial person. Participants received two doses of either the Pfizer-BioNTech BNT162b2 vaccine (n=8) or the Moderna mRNA-1273 vaccine (n=2). Post-COVID blood samples from convalescent patients were collected a median of around 100 days after diagnosis, with a range of 35 to 161 days. Post-vaccine blood samples were collected a median of approximately 77 days after the second vaccine dose, ranging from about 13 to 250 days. The cultures were stimulated with overlapping spike peptide pools from SARS-CoV-2 and from the common cold coronaviruses HCoV-NL63, HCoV-OC43 and HCoV-229E. In control cultures, a CEFX viral epitope pool was used as positive control, an HIV-1 Nef peptide pool was used as negative control, or no peptide was added. In around ten COVID-19 convalescent patients and a handful of infection-naive healthy vaccine recipients, the spike-specific CD4+ TCR repertoire before mRNA vaccination was compared with the repertoire after mRNA vaccination.

Regarding this clonotype: Its antigen specificity is not known. Base qualities are missing; no much larger clone stands one base away.

From its cysteine to its phenylalanine, the CDR3 spans 15 amino acids. Only the CDR3 part of the read is kept: 45 bases, read in frame from the first base. Trimming removed 0 bases from V and 1 base from J; the gene matches leave 3 bases unexplained. Looking up the germline V gene (reference sequence) yields CDR1 DFQATT and CDR2 SNEGSKA. The library was built by means of PCR. At the Johns Hopkins FTIC core, DNA from the cultured CD4+ T cells underwent TCR sequencing with the Oncomine TCR Beta short-read assay. The QIAamp micro DNA kit was used to extract genomic DNA from the cultured CD4+ T cells. Oncomine TCR Beta libraries from cultured CD4+ T cells were pooled with unique dual indexes and sequenced on an Illumina iSeq 100. The paper's data handling went like this. Non-productive sequences were filtered out, and CDR3s that did not start with C, did not end with F or W, or were shorter than 7 amino acids were discarded. The MANAFEST web application was used to identify antigen-specific clonotypes by comparing peptide-stimulated wells against reference wells and other culture wells. Positive clones required FDR below 0.05, an odds ratio above 5, and productive frequency above 0.1% in at least two of three replicate wells. A clonotype counted as cross-reactive if it showed significant expansion both in the SARS-CoV-2 spike wells and in at least one common cold coronavirus spike condition. Using R version 3.6.1, CDR3 homology was evaluated through Levenshtein distances (stringdist) along with unrooted phylogenetic trees (ape). The public reads were reprocessed in TCRdb via fastp at Q25 and MiXCR, keeping in-frame beta chains. A single entry per CDR3 protein holds the most common genes and DNA from its merged rows. TCRdb's processing, not the authors', yielded these V and J calls. Across this sample there are some 17,000 distinct CDR3 sequences, with 50% to 75% seen only once. The ten largest clones add up to about 10% of the sample.

Interpreted using the paper, the treatment or condition label stands for: approximately 9-day PBMC culture with coronavirus spike peptide pools or control peptides (ViraFEST assay). The study used the ViraFEST assay, which expanded antigen-specific T cells with peptide pools and then identified expanded clonotypes by TCR sequencing. The positive SARS-CoV-2 PCR tests of the convalescent patients were dated from March to December 2020, before the Alpha, Beta and Delta variants emerged in the United States. Each well held 2.2 million or so PBMCs cultured with 10 ug/ml peptide pools in IMDM containing 5% human AB serum and roughly 10 IU/ml IL-2. On days 3 and 7, half of the culture medium was replaced with fresh IL-2-containing medium. CD4+ T cells were isolated after approximately 10 days of culture through negative selection using the EasySep CD4+ T cell isolation kit. Ficoll-Paque Plus gradient centrifugation was used to isolate PBMCs from whole blood, and the isolated PBMCs were then either used fresh or cryopreserved at -140C. Triplicate wells were generally used for each culture condition.

The investigation overall reported the following: The median count of SARS-CoV-2-reactive clonotypes went up from 20 to 25 after infection to 35 to 40 after vaccination, although the change was not significant. Nearly all vaccine-specific clones in convalescent patients (304 of 307) were mono-reactive for SARS-CoV-2 spike rather than cross-reactive with common cold coronaviruses. Only a relatively small number of convalescent patients were included in the study, and early timepoints following natural infection were not analyzed. Among the post-vaccine SARS-CoV-2-reactive clones in convalescent patients, a median around 85% showed up only after vaccination, which suggests vaccine-specific priming.

Sequencing was done on a sample of CD4+ T cells from blood, cultured in vitro. The TCR sequence derives from a human donor who had recovered from COVID-19. The chain uses TRBV20-1 and TRBJ2-3; TRBD2 matches 8 bases in the middle. CDR3 region: CSARDQLAGTDTQYF. The DNA reads TGCAGTGCTAGAGATCAACTAGCGGGCACAGATACGCAGTATTTT.